The clone carrying this TCR beta chain was recorded many times. The antigen is unknown. CDR1 is SEHNR, CDR2 FQNEAQ, per germline (reference sequence). V was shortened by 0 bases and J by 3 bases, with 11 bases between the two germline ends. The CDR3 contains 16 residues. Among all donors, each was a healthy Caucasian. Template switching, a step in the protocol, added a universal primer site, and cDNA carried unique molecular identifiers. From the 5' RACE reads, TCRdb called clonotypes with MiXCR, one entry per CDR3 protein. The data contain 250,000 to 300,000 distinct CDR3 sequences, nearly 9.5% of them singletons. These data belong to a study of identical twins. Broader study findings: Excess low generation probability was seen in twin-shared out-of-frame alpha sequences.

These data were also reused for a study on yellow fever vaccine responses in identical twins.

The sequence came from a woman aged 18-29 years in good health. The chain recombines TRBV7-9 with TRBJ2-2; tentatively, D is TRBD1 (6 bases). The sample consisted of CD8+ T cells sorted from blood. Here the CDR3 reads CASSLAPRTDTGELFF. The CDR3 DNA sequence: TGTGCCAGCAGCTTAGCCCCCAGGACAGACACCGGGGAGCTGTTTTTT.